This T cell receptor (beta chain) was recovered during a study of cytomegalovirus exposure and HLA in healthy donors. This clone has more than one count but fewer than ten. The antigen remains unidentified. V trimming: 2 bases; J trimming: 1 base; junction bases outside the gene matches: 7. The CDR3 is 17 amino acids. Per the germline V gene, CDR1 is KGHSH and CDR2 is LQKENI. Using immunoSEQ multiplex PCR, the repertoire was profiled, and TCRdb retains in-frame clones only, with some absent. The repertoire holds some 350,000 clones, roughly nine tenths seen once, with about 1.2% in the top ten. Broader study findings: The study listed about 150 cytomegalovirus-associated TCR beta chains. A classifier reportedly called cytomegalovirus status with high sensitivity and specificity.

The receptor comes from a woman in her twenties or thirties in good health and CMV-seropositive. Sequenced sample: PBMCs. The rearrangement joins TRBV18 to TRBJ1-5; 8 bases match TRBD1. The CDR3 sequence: CASSPNTGGMSNQPQHF. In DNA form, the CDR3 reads TGTGCCAGCTCACCAAATACAGGGGGAATGAGCAATCAGCCCCAGCATTTT. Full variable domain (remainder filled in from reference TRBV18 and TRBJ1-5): NAGVMQNPRHLVRRRGQEARLRCSPMKGHSHVYWYRQLPEEGLKFMVYLQKENIIDESGMPKERFSAEFPKEGPSILRIQQVVRGDSAAYFCASSPNTGGMSNQPQHFGDGTRLSIL.